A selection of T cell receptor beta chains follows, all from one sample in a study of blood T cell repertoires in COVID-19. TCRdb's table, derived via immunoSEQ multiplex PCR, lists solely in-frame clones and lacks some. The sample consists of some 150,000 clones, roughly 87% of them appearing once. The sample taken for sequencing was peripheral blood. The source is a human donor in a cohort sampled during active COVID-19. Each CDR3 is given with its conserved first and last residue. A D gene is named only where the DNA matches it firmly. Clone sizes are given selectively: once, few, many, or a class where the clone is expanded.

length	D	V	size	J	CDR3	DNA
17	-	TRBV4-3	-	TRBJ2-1	CASSQDGRGSSYNEQFF	TGCGCCAGCAGCCAAGACGGTCGGGGGAGCTCCTACAATGAGCAGTTCTTC
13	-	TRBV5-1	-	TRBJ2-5	CASSLNSKETQYF	TGCGCCAGCAGCTTGAACAGCAAAGAGACCCAGTACTTC
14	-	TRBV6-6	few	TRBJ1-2	CASSPDGGRNGYTF	TGTGCCAGCAGCCCCGACGGGGGACGGAATGGCTACACCTTC
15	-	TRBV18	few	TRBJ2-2	CASSLTGHYTGELFF	TGTGCCAGCTCACTCACGGGACACTACACCGGGGAGCTGTTTTTT
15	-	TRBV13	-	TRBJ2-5	CASTSGNAGRETQYF	TGTGCCAGCACATCGGGCAATGCGGGTAGGGAGACCCAGTACTTC
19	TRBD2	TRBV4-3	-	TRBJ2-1	CASSQTLAGARNSYNEQFF	TGCGCCAGCAGCCAAACGTTAGCGGGGGCACGAAACTCCTACAATGAGCAGTTCTTC
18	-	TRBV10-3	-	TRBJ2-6	CAISHGSQGGPGANVLTF	TGTGCCATCAGTCACGGATCTCAGGGCGGCCCGGGGGCCAACGTCCTGACTTTC
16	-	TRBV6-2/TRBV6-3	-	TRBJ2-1	CASSSSGPSSYNEQFF	TGTGCCAGCAGTTCGAGCGGGCCCAGCTCCTACAATGAGCAGTTCTTC
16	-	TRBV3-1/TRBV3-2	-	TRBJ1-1	CASSPRGGAVNTEAFF	TGTGCCAGCAGCCCGAGGGGGGGTGCGGTGAACACTGAAGCTTTCTTT
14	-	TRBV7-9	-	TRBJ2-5	CASSLSGTQETQYF	TGTGCCAGCAGCTTGTCCGGGACACAAGAGACCCAGTACTTC
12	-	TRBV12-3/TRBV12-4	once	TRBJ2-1	CASSLLGQGLFF	TGTGCCAGCAGTTTATTAGGACAGGGACTATTCTTC
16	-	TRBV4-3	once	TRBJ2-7	CASSQERGHVHYEQYF	TGCGCCAGCAGCCAAGAGCGAGGCCACGTTCACTACGAGCAGTACTTC
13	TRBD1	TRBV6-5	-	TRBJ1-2	CASRGTGVYGYTF	TGTGCCAGCAGAGGTACAGGGGTCTATGGCTACACCTTC
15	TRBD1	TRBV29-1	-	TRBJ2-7	CSVEEPGQGAYEQYF	TGCAGCGTTGAAGAGCCTGGACAGGGAGCGTACGAGCAGTACTTC
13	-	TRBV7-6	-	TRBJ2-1	CASSFSGSNEQFF	TGTGCCAGCAGCTTTTCAGGGTCCAATGAGCAGTTCTTC
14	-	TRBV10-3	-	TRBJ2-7	CAISASGQAYEQYF	TGTGCCATCAGTGCCTCGGGACAAGCCTACGAGCAGTACTTC
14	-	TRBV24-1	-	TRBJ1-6	CATSVSGVRSPLHF	TGTGCCACCAGTGTATCTGGAGTTAGGTCACCCCTCCACTTT
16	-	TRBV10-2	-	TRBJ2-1	CATTGEGKFSYNEQFF	TGCGCCACAACGGGGGAAGGAAAATTCTCCTACAATGAGCAGTTCTTC
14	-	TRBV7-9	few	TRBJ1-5	CASSTGQFNQPQHF	TGTGCCAGCTCAACAGGACAGTTCAATCAGCCCCAGCATTTT
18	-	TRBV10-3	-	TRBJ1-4	CAISEGQKLYATNEKLFF	TGTGCCATCAGTGAGGGACAGAAGCTCTACGCAACTAATGAAAAACTGTTTTTT